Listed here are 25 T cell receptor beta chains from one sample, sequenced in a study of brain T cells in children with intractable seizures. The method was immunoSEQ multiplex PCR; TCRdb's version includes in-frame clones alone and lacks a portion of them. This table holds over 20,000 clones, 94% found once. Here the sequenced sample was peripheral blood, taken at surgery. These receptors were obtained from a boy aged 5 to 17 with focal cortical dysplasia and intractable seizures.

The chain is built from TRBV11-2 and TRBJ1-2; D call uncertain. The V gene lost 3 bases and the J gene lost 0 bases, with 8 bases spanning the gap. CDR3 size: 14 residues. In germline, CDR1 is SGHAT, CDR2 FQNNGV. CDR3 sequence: CASSLADTNYGYTF. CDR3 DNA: TGTGCCAGCAGCTTGGCAGATACTAACTATGGCTACACCTTC.

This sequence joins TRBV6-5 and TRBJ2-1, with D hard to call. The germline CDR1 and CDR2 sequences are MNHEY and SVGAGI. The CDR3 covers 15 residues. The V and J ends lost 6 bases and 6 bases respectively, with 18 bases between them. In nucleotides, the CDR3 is TGTGCCAGCAGCCTCGGTCGACTCTTTTCCAATGAGCAGTTCTTC. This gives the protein CASSLGRLFSNEQFF.

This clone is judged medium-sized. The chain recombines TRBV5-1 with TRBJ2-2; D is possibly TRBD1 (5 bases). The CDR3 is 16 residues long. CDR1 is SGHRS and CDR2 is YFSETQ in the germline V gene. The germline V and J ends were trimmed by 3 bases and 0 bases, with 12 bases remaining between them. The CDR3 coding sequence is TGCGCCAGCAGCTCTAGACAGAACGCGAACACCGGGGAGCTGTTTTTT. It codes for CASSSRQNANTGELFF.

CDR3 region: CATSDSSGVPTDTQYF. CDR3 coding DNA: TGTGCCACCAGTGACTCATCGGGGGTTCCTACAGATACGCAGTATTTT. This chain links TRBV24-1 with TRBJ2-3; perhaps TRBD2 as D (6 bases). Between the trimmed V and J ends, which lost 4 bases and 3 bases, there was a span of 16 bases. The CDR3 runs 16 residues. Germline V gene lookup returns CDR1 KGHDR and CDR2 SFDVKD.

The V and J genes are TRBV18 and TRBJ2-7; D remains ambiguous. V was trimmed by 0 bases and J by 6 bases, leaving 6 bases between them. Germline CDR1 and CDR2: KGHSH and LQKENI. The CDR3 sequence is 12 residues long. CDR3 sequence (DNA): TGTGCCAGCTCACCACCCGGGCCCGAGCAGTACTTC. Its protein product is CASSPPGPEQYF. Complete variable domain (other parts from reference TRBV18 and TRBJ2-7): NAGVMQNPRHLVRRRGQEARLRCSPMKGHSHVYWYRQLPEEGLKFMVYLQKENIIDESGMPKERFSAEFPKEGPSILRIQQVVRGDSAAYFCASSPPGPEQYFGPGTRLTVT.

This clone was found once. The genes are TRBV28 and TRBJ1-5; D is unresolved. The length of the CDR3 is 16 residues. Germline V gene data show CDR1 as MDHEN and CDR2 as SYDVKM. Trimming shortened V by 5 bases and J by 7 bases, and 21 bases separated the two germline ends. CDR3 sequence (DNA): TGTGCCAGCAGTCTGTACCGCGGGATTTCGGACCAGCCCCAGCATTTT. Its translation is CASSLYRGISDQPQHF.

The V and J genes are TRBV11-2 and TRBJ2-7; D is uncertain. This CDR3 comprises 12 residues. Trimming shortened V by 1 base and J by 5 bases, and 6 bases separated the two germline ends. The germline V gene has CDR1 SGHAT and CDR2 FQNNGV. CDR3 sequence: CASSLAEDEQYF. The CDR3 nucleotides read TGTGCCAGCAGCTTAGCAGAGGACGAGCAGTACTTC.

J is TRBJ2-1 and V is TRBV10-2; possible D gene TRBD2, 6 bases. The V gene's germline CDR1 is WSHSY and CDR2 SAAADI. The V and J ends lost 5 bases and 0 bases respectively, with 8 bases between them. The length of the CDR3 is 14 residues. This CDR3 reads CASSPDYSYNEQFF. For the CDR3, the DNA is TGCGCCAGCAGTCCGGACTACTCCTACAATGAGCAGTTCTTC.

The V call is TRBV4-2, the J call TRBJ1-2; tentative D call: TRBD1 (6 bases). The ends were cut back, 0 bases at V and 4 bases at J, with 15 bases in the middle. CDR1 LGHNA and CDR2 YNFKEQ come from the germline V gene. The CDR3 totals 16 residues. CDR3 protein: CASSQEVKGVGYGYTF. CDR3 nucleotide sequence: TGTGCCAGCAGCCAAGAGGTTAAGGGGGTCGGCTATGGCTACACCTTC.

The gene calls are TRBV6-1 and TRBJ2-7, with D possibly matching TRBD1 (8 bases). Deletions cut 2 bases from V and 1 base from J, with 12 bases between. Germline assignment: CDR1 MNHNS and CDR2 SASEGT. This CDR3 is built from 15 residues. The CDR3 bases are TGTGCCAGCAGTGAACAACAGGGGGGGTCCTACGAGCAGTACGTC. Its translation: CASSEQQGGSYEQYV.

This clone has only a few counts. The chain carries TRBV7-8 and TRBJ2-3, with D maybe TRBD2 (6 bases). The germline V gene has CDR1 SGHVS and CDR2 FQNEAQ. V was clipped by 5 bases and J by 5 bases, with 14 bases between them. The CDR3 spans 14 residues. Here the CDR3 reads CASSPYGLKDTQYF. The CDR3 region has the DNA TGTGCCAGCAGCCCATACGGACTAAAAGATACGCAGTATTTT. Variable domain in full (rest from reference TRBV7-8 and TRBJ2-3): GAGVSQSPRYKVAKRGQDVALRCDPISGHVSLFWYQQALGQGPEFLTYFQNEAQLDKSGLPSDRFFAERPEGSVSTLKIQRTQQEDSAVYLCASSPYGLKDTQYFGPGTRLTVL.

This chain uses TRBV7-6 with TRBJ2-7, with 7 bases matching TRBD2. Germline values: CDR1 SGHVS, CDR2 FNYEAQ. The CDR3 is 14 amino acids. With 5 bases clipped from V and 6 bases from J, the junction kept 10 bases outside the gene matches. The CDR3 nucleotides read TGTGCCAGCAGCCGCGCTCAGGGAGGGATCGAGCAGTACGTC. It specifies CASSRAQGGIEQYV.

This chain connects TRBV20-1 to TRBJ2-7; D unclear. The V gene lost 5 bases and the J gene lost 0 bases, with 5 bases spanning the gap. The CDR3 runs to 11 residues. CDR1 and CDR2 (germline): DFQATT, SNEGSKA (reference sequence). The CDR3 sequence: CSADNSYEQYV. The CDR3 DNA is TGCAGTGCTGACAACTCCTACGAGCAGTACGTC.

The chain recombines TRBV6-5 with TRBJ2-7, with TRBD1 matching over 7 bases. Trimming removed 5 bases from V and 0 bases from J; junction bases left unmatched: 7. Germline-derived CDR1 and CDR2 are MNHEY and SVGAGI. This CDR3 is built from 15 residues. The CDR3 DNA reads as TGTGCCAGCAGTCAATGGACAGGCGACTCCTACGAGCAGTACTTC. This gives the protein CASSQWTGDSYEQYF.

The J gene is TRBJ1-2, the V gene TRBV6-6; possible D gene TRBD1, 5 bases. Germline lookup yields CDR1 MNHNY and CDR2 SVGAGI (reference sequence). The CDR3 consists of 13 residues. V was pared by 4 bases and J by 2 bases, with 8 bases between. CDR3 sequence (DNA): TGTGCCAGCAGTTTGACAGAAAACTATGGCTACACCTTC. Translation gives CASSLTENYGYTF.

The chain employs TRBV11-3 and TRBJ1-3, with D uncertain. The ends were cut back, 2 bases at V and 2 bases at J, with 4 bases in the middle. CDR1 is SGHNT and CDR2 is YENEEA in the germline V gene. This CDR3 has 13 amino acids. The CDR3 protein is CASSLRTGNTIYF. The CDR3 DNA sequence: TGTGCCAGCAGCTTAAGGACTGGAAACACCATATATTTT.

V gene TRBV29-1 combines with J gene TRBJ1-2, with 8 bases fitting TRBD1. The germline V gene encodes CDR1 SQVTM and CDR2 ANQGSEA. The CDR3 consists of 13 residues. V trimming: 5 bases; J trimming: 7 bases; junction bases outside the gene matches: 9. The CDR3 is CSVYSGGAGGYTF. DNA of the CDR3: TGCAGCGTTTATTCAGGGGGCGCGGGTGGCTACACCTTC.

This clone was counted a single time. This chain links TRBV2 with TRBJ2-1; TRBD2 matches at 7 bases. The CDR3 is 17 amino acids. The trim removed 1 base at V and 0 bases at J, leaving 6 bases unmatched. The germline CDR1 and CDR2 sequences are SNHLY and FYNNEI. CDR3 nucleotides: TGTGCCAGCAGTGAAGGGTCCCAGCGGGACTCCTACAATGAGCAGTTCTTC. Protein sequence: CASSEGSQRDSYNEQFF.

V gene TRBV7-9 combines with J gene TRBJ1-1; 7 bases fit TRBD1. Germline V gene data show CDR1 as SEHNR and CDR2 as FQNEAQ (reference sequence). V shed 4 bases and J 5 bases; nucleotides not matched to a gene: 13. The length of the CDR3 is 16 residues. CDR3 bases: TGTGCCAGCAGCTCGGATCGACAGGGAAGGTGGACTGAAGCTTTCTTT. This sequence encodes CASSSDRQGRWTEAFF.

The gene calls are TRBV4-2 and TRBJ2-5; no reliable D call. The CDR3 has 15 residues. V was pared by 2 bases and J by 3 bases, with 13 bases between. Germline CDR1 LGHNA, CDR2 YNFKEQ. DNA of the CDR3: TGTGCCAGCAGCCAACTGGTAAATGGGGAAGAGACCCAGTACTTC. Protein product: CASSQLVNGEETQYF.

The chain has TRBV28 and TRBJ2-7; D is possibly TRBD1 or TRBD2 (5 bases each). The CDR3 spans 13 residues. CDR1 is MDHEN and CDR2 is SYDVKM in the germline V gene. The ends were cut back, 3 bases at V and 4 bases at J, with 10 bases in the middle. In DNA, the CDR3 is TGTGCCAGCAGTTTCGGGGCAGATTACGAGCAGTACTTC. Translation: CASSFGADYEQYF.

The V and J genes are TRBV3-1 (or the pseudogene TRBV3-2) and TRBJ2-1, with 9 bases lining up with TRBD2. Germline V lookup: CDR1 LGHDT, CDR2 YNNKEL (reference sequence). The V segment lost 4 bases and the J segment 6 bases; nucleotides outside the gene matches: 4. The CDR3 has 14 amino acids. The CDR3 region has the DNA TGTGCCAGCAGCCTTAGCGGGAGTAGCAATGAGCAGTTCTTC. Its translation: CASSLSGSSNEQFF.

CDR3: CASSESSGGHDEQFF. In DNA, the CDR3 is TGTGCCAGCAGTGAAAGTAGCGGGGGCCACGATGAGCAGTTCTTC. V gene TRBV6-4 combines with J gene TRBJ2-1; 9 bases map to TRBD2. The length of the CDR3 is 15 residues. Trimming at V came to 3 bases and at J to 8 bases, leaving 8 bases not matched to a gene. CDR1 and CDR2 (germline): MRHNA, SNTAGT.

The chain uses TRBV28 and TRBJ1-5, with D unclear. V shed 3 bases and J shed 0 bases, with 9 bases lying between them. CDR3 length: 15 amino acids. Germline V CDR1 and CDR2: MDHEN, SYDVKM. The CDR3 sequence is CASSLNSYSNQPQHF. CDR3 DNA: TGTGCCAGCAGTTTGAATAGTTATAGCAATCAGCCCCAGCATTTT.

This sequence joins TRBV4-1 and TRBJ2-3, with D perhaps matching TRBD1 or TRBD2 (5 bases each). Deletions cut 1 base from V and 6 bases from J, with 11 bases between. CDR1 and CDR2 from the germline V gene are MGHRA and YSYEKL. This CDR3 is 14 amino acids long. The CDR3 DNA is TGCGCCAGCAGCCAAGGGGACGGCTTGGATACGCAGTATTTT. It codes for CASSQGDGLDTQYF.